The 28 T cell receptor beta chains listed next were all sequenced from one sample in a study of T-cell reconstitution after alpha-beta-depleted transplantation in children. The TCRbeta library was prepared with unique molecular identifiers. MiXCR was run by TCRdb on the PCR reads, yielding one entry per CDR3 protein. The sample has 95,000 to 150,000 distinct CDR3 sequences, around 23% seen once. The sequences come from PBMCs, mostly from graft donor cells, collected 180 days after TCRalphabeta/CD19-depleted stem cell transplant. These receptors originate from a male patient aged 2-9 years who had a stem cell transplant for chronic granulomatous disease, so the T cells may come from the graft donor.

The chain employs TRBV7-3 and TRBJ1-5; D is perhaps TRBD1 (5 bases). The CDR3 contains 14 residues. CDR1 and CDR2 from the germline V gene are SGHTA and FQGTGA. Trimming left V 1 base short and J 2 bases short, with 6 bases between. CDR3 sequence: CASSLRGGNQPQHF. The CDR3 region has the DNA TGTGCCAGCAGCTTAAGGGGGGGCAATCAGCCCCAGCATTTT.

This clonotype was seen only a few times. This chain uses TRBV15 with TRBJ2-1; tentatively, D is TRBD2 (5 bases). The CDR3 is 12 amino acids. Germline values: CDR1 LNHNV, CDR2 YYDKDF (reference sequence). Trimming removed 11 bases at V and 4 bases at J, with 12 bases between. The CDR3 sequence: CAVGSWYNEQFF. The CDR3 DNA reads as TGTGCCGTAGGGAGTTGGTACAATGAGCAGTTCTTC.

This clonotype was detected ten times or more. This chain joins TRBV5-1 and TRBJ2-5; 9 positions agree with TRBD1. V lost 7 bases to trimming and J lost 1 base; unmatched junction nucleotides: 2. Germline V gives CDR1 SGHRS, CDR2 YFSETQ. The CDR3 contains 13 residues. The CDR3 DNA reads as TGCGCCAGCCAACAGGGGGCCCAAGAGACCCAGTACTTC. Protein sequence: CASQQGAQETQYF.

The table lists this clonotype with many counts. CDR3 in DNA: TGTGCCAGCAGTTTAGCACCAGACCCCTACAATGAGCAGTTCTTC. Translated, it gives CASSLAPDPYNEQFF. The J gene is TRBJ2-1, the V gene TRBV12-3 or TRBV12-4; D call uncertain. V lost 0 bases to trimming and J lost 2 bases, with 8 bases between them. The CDR3 sequence is 15 residues long.

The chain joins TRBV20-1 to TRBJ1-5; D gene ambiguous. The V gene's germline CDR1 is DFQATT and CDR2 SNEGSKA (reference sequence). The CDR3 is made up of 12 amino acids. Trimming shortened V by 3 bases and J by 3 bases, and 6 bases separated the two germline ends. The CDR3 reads CSARELNQPQHF. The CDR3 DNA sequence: TGCAGTGCTAGGGAGCTCAATCAGCCCCAGCATTTT.

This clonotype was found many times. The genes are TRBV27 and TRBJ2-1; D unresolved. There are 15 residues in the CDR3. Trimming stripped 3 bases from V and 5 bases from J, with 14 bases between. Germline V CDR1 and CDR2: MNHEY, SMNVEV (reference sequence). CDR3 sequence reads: CASSFGGETHNEQFF. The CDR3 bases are TGTGCCAGCAGTTTTGGCGGAGAGACCCACAATGAGCAGTTCTTC.

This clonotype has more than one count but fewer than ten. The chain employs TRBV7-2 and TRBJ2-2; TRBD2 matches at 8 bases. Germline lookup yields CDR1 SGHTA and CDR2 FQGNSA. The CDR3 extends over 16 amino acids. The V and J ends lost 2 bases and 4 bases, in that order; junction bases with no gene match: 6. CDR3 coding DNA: TGTGCCAGCAGCTTACGGGTAGCGGGACTCACCGGGGAGCTGTTTTTT. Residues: CASSLRVAGLTGELFF.

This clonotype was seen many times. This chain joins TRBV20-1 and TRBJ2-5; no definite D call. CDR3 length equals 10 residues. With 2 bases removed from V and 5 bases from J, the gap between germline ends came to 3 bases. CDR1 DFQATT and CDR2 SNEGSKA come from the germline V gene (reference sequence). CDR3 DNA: TGCAGTGCTAGACAGGAGACCCAGTACTTC. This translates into CSARQETQYF.

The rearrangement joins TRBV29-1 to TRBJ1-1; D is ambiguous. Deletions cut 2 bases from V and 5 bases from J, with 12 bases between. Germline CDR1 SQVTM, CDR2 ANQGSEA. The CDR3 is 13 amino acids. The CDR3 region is CSVEYQVWTEAFF. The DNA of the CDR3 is TGCAGCGTTGAATACCAAGTATGGACTGAAGCTTTCTTT. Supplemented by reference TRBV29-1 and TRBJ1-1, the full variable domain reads SAVISQKPSRDICQRGTSLTIQCQVDSQVTMMFWYRQQPGQSLTLIATANQGSEATYESGFVIDKFPISRPNLTFSTLTVSNMSPEDSSIYLCSVEYQVWTEAFFGQGTRLTVV.

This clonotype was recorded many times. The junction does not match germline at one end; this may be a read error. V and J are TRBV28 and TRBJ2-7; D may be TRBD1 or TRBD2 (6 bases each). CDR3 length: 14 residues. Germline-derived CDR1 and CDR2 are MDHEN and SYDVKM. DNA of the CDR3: TGTGCCAGCGGTTTGGGGGGCGCCTTCTACGAGCAGTACTTC. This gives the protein CASGLGGAFYEQYF.

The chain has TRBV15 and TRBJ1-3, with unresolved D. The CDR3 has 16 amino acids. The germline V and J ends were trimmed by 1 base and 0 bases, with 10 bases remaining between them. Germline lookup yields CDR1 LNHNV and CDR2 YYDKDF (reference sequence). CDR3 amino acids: CATSRVLAGSGNTIYF. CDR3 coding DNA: TGTGCCACCAGCAGAGTCCTAGCGGGCTCTGGAAACACCATATATTTT.

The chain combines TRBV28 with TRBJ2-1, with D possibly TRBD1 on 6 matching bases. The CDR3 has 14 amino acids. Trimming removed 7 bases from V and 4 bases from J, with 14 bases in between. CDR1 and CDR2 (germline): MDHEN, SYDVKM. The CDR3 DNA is TGTGCCAGCACCGGACAGTTATCTTACAATGAGCAGTTCTTC. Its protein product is CASTGQLSYNEQFF.

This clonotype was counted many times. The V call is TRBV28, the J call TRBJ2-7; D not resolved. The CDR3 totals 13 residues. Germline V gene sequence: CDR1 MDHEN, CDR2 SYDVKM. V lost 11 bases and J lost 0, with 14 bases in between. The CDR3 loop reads CASQPGNSYEQYF. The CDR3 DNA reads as TGTGCCTCCCAGCCGGGTAACTCCTACGAGCAGTACTTC.

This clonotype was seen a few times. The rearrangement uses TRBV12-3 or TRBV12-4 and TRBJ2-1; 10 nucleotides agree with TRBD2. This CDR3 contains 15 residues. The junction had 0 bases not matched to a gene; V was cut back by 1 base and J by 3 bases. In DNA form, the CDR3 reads TGTGCCAGCAGTTTAGTAGCGGGAGGCTACAATGAGCAGTTCTTC. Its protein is CASSLVAGGYNEQFF.

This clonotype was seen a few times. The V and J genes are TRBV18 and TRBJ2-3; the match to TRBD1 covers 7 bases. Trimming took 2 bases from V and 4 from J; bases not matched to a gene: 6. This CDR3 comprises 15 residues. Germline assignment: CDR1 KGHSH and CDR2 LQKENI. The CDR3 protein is CASSPGGQYPDTQYF. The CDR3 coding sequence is TGTGCCAGCTCACCAGGGGGACAGTACCCAGATACGCAGTATTTT.

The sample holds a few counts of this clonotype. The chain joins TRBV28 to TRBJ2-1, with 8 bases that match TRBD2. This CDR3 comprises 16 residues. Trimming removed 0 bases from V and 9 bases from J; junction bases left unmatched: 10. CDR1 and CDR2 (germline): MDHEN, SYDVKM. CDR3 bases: TGTGCCAGCAGTTTATGCTGGGCGGGAGGTACGTGTGAGCAGTTCTTC. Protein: CASSLCWAGGTCEQFF.

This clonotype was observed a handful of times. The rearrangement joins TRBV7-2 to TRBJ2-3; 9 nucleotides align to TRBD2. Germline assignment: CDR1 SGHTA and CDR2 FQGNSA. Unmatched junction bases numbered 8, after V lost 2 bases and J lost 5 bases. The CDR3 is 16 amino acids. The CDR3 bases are TGTGCCAGCAGCTTACTTATAGCGGGAGTGGTAGATACGCAGTATTTT. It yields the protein CASSLLIAGVVDTQYF. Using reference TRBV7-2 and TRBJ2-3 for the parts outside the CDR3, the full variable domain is GAGVSQSPSNKVTEKGKDVELRCDPISGHTALYWYRQSLGQGLEFLIYFQGNSAPDKSGLPSDRFSAERTGGSVSTLTIQRTQQEDSAVYLCASSLLIAGVVDTQYFGPGTRLTVL.

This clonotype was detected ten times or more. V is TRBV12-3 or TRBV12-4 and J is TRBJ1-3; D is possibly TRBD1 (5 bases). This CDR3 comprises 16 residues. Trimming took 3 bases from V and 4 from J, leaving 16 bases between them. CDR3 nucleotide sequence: TGTGCCAGCAGTTTCCCCCCGGGGGGAATCGGAAACACCATATATTTT. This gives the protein CASSFPPGGIGNTIYF.

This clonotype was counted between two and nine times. Here the CDR3 reads CSVVREYEQYF. DNA of the CDR3: TGCAGCGTTGTTCGGGAATACGAGCAGTACTTC. The rearrangement joins TRBV29-1 to TRBJ2-7, with D tentatively TRBD2 (5 bases). The CDR3 length is 11 residues. Trimming took off 4 bases at V and 4 bases at J, with 8 bases between the two ends. Germline V gene lookup returns CDR1 SQVTM and CDR2 ANQGSEA.

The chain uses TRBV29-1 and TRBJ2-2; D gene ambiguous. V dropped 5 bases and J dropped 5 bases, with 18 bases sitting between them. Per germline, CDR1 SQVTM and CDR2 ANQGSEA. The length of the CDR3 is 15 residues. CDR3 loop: CSVPSGLDVTGELFF. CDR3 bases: TGCAGCGTTCCCTCTGGTTTGGATGTTACCGGGGAGCTGTTTTTT.

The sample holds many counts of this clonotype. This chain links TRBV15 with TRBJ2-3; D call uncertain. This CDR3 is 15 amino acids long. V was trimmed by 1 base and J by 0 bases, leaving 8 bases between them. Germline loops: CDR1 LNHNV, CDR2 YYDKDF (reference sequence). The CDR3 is CATSRGPLSTDTQYF. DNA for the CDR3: TGTGCCACCAGCAGAGGTCCCCTAAGCACAGATACGCAGTATTTT.

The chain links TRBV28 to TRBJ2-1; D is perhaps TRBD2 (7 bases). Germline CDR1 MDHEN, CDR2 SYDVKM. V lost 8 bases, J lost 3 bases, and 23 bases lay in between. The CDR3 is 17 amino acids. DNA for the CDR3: TGTGCCAGCCGTAGCTCCCCCAGGGGAGGGGTCTACAATGAGCAGTTCTTC. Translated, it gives CASRSSPRGGVYNEQFF.

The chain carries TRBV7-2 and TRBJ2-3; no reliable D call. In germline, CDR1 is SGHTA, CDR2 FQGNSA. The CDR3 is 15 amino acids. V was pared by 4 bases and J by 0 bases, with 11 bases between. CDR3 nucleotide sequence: TGTGCCAGCAGCTCCCGTTTAAGAAGCACAGATACGCAGTATTTT. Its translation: CASSSRLRSTDTQYF.

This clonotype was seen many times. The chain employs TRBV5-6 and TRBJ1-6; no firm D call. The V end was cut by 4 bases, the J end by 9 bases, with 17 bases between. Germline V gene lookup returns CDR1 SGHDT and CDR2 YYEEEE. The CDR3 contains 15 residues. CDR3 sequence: CASSPSFERGSPLHF. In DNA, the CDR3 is TGTGCCAGCAGCCCCAGCTTCGAGCGGGGTTCACCCCTCCACTTT.

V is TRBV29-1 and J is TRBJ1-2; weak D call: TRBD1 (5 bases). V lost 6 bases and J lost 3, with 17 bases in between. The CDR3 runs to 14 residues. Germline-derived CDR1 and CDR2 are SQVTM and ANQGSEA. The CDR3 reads CSVGPGGNDYGYTF. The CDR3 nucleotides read TGCAGCGTGGGCCCGGGGGGGAACGACTATGGCTACACCTTC. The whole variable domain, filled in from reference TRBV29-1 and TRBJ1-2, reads SAVISQKPSRDICQRGTSLTIQCQVDSQVTMMFWYRQQPGQSLTLIATANQGSEATYESGFVIDKFPISRPNLTFSTLTVSNMSPEDSSIYLCSVGPGGNDYGYTFGSGTRLTVV.

The CDR3 protein is CASSLDGLQETQYF. The CDR3, as DNA: TGCGCCAGCAGCTTGGACGGGCTTCAAGAGACCCAGTACTTC. V gene TRBV5-1 combines with J gene TRBJ2-5, with D uncertain. Trimming pared 0 bases from V and 2 bases from J, leaving 8 bases between. Germline CDR1 SGHRS, CDR2 YFSETQ. The CDR3 contains 14 residues. The full variable domain, its missing parts supplied by reference TRBV5-1 and TRBJ2-5, is KAGVTQTPRYLIKTRGQQVTLSCSPISGHRSVSWYQQTPGQGLQFLFEYFSETQRNKGNFPGRFSGRQFSNSRSEMNVSTLELGDSALYLCASSLDGLQETQYFGPGTRLLVL.

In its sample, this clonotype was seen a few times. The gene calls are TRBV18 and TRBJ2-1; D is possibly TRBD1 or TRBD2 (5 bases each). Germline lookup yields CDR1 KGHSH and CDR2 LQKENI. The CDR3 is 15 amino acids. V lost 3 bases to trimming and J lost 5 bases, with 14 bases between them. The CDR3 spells CASSPLAGRNNEQFF. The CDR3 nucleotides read TGTGCCAGCTCACCTTTGGCAGGGAGAAACAATGAGCAGTTCTTC.

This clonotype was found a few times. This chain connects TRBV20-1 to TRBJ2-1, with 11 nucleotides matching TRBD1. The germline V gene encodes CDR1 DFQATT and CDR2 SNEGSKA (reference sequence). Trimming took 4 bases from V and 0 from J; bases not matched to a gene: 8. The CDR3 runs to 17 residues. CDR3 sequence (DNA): TGCAGTGCTAAGTCGGGGACAGGGGGTCTCTCCTACAATGAGCAGTTCTTC. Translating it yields CSAKSGTGGLSYNEQFF.